This TCR beta chain originates from a study of T cell repertoires in aging, cancer and after chemotherapy. The overall study: Donors were grouped into six age bands spanning 30 or younger through 70 or older. Pre- and post-chemotherapy samples were paired from glioblastoma patients treated with temozolomide-based therapy. The study, taken as a whole, reports: Age-matched healthy donors had significantly more diverse, less clonal blood TCR repertoires than untreated cancer patients. Healthy donors lost TCR diversity with age mainly through richness, cancer patients through richness and evenness.

TCR beta rearrangements were amplified from peripheral blood genomic DNA. Germline-derived CDR1 and CDR2 are DFQATT and SNEGSKA (reference sequence). This CDR3 spans 15 amino acids. Trimming at V came to 1 base and at J to 3 bases, leaving 6 bases not matched to a gene. This clonotype was picked up a small number of times. Antigen: not known. Rearranged V-D-J TRB sequences were amplified with a mixed TRB-A/B primer pool. One entry per CDR3 protein results from TCRdb running MiXCR on the multiplex PCR reads. This table holds approximately 2,300 distinct CDR3 sequences, roughly 27% found once. This clonotype was sampled from a human donor with a solid tumor. The rearrangement joins TRBV20-1 to TRBJ1-3; 7 nucleotides agree with TRBD1. The sequencing input was blood. The CDR3: CSARVGGGNGNTIYF. Here the CDR3 DNA reads TGCAGTGCTAGAGTCGGAGGGGGCAATGGAAACACCATATATTTT.